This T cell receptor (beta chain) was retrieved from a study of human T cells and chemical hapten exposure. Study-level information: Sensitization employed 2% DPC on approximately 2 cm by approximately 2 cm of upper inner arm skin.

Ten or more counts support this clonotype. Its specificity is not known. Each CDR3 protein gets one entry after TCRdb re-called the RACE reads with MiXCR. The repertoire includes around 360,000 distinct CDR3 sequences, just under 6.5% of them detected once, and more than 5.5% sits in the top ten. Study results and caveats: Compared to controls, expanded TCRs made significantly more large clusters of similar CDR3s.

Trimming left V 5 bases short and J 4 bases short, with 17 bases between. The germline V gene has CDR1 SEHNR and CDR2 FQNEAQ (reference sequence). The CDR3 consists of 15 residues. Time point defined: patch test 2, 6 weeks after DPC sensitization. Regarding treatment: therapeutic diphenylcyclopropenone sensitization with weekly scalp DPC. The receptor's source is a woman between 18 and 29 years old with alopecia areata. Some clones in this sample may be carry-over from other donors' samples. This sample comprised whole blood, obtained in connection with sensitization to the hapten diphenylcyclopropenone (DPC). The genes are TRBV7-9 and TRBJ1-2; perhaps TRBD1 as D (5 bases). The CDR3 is CASSLLEEGTYGYTF. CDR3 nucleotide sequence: TGTGCCAGCAGCCTATTGGAAGAGGGGACCTATGGCTACACCTTC.